Listed here is a single T cell receptor (beta chain). Its target is not known. The record originates from a study of T cell responses to AZD1222 COVID-19 vaccine. The trim removed 4 bases at V and 1 base at J, leaving 9 bases unmatched. The CDR3 loop spans 16 amino acids. The germline V gene has CDR1 MDHEN and CDR2 SYDVKM. Study-wide results and caveats: Donors were chiefly white British, with a greater number of females, and clonal diversity was perhaps underestimated. The repertoires were collected only after the peak T cell response.

Sequenced by immunoSEQ multiplex PCR; TCRdb stores in-frame clones only, minus some. The table records around 160,000 clones, about 90% of them present only once. The rearrangement uses TRBV28 and TRBJ2-7; 8 bases line up with TRBD2. The source material was peripheral blood, sampled on day 0 of AZD1222 vaccination. The receptor's source is an adult in good health. CDR3 nucleotides: TGTGCCAGCAGTTCCCCACAGCGGGAGATGTCCTACGAGCAGTACTTC. Amino acid sequence: CASSSPQREMSYEQYF. Complete variable domain (other parts from reference TRBV28 and TRBJ2-7): DVKVTQSSRYLVKRTGEKVFLECVQDMDHENMFWYRQDPGLGLRLIYFSYDVKMKEKGDIPEGYSVSREKKERFSLILESASTNQTSMYLCASSSPQREMSYEQYFGPGTRLTVT.